The sequence of this TCR beta chain was determined in a study of blood T cell repertoires in COVID-19. V shed 7 bases and J shed 0 bases, with 15 bases lying between them. CDR1 is SGHTA and CDR2 is FQGNSA in the germline V gene. The CDR3 has 15 residues. Generated by immunoSEQ multiplex PCR, the TCRdb table keeps only in-frame clones and is missing some. This sample has some 390,000 clones; approximately 87% occur once, and the top ten carry about 2.3%. The sequencing input was peripheral blood. This sequence originates from a woman aged 55-69 years with COVID-19, enrolled during active disease. The V call is TRBV7-2, the J call TRBJ1-2, with D uncertain. The CDR3 reads CASTPERAANYGYTF. The DNA for the CDR3 is TGTGCCAGCACCCCTGAGCGAGCCGCTAACTATGGCTACACCTTC.